This T cell receptor beta chain derives from a study of T cell changes during pregnancy in multiple sclerosis. TCRdb's copy holds only in-frame clones and misses some; the assay was immunoSEQ multiplex PCR. The sample has under 110,000 clones, around 90% seen once. Trimming pared 4 bases from V and 3 bases from J, leaving 7 bases between. CDR1 and CDR2 from the germline V gene are MDHEN and SYDVKM. The CDR3 runs 12 residues. The specimen was peripheral blood, collected in the second trimester of pregnancy. This TCR was sampled from a female donor with multiple sclerosis, enrolled in a pregnancy study. The chain has TRBV28 and TRBJ2-7; no definite D call. The DNA of the CDR3 is TGTGCCAGCAGTTCTAACCACTACGAGCAGTACTTC. Translation: CASSSNHYEQYF.